One and the same sample provided the 13 T cell receptor beta chains below, sequenced in a study of shared clonotypes between healthy human individuals. Naive CD8 cells lacked CD45RO and underwent positive selection for CCR7, leaving out terminally differentiated effector memory CD45RA+ cells. The data were produced by immunoSEQ multiplex PCR, yet TCRdb's version contains in-frame clones alone and is incomplete. The table has 1.5 million to 2.5 million clones, roughly 94% seen once. Sequencing used naive CD8+ T cells sorted from blood. These TCRs come from a man aged 18-30 years in good health.

The rearrangement uses TRBV4-3 and TRBJ2-7, with a tentative D call TRBD2 (5 bases). Trimming took 0 bases from V and 7 from J, leaving 19 bases between them. CDR3 size: 16 residues. Per the germline V gene, CDR1 is LGHNA and CDR2 is YSLEER. Here the CDR3 reads CASSQDVGELLREQYF. Written as DNA, the CDR3 is TGCGCCAGCAGCCAAGACGTCGGGGAACTCCTACGAGAGCAGTACTTC.

The rearrangement joins TRBV27 to TRBJ1-1; the match to TRBD1 covers 11 bases. V lost 0 bases and J lost 7; bases outside the gene matches: 4. Germline assignment: CDR1 MNHEY and CDR2 SMNVEV (reference sequence). This CDR3 comprises 15 residues. The CDR3 sequence is CASSLSGQGVDEAFF. The CDR3 coding sequence is TGTGCCAGCAGTTTATCGGGACAGGGGGTGGATGAAGCTTTCTTT.

As for this clone: Other DNA sequences in the sample encode the same CDR3. This chain joins TRBV25-1 and TRBJ2-7; D is uncertain. Germline CDR1 MGHDK, CDR2 SYGVNS. V lost 4 bases and J lost 3, with 7 bases in between. The CDR3 extends over 12 amino acids. CDR3 protein: CASSGLGYEQYF. CDR3 nucleotides: TGTGCCAGCAGTGGACTTGGCTACGAGCAGTACTTC.

This clone was counted a single time. This chain uses TRBV9 with TRBJ2-5; a weak D match, TRBD2 (7 bases). V lost 0 bases and J lost 0, with 9 bases in between. The germline V gene has CDR1 SGDLS and CDR2 YYNGEE. CDR3 size: 15 residues. CDR3 amino acids: CASSVEGGYQETQYF. In nucleotides, the CDR3 is TGTGCCAGCAGCGTAGAGGGGGGGTACCAAGAGACCCAGTACTTC.

The chain is built from TRBV6-1 and TRBJ1-1; 7 positions match TRBD1. V was clipped by 5 bases and J by 2 bases; unmatched bases: 8. Germline lookup yields CDR1 MNHNS and CDR2 SASEGT. The CDR3 is 15 residues long. Here the CDR3 reads CASSPHRGPNTEAFF. CDR3 DNA sequence: TGTGCCAGCAGTCCCCACAGGGGCCCTAACACTGAAGCTTTCTTT.

The chain recombines TRBV6-5 with TRBJ2-5; 7 positions agree with TRBD2. With 2 bases clipped from V and 2 bases from J, the junction kept 5 bases outside the gene matches. In germline, CDR1 is MNHEY, CDR2 SVGAGI. CDR3 length: 15 amino acids. CDR3 sequence: CASSYQLASQETQYF. The CDR3 nucleotides read TGTGCCAGCAGTTACCAACTAGCGTCTCAAGAGACCCAGTACTTC.

This chain connects TRBV9 to TRBJ2-1; the match to TRBD2 covers 8 bases. CDR1 and CDR2 from the germline V gene are SGDLS and YYNGEE. The CDR3 has 16 amino acids. J gave up 0 bases and V 3 bases, and 5 bases lay outside the gene matches. The CDR3 DNA follows: TGTGCCAGCAGCGCACTAGCGGATAGCTCCTACAATGAGCAGTTCTTC. It yields the protein CASSALADSSYNEQFF. Looking up the rest from reference TRBV9 and TRBJ2-1 gives the full variable domain: DSGVTQTPKHLITATGQRVTLRCSPRSGDLSVYWYQQSLDQGLQFLIQYYNGEERAKGNILERFSAQQFPDLHSELNLSSLELGDSALYFCASSALADSSYNEQFFGPGTRLTVL.

The J gene is TRBJ1-3, the V gene TRBV10-3; D ambiguous. Per the germline V gene, CDR1 is ENHRY and CDR2 is SYGVKD. Trimming pared 3 bases from V and 4 bases from J, leaving 10 bases between. The CDR3 has 14 residues. CDR3 in amino acids: CAISETGNGNTIYF. CDR3 in DNA: TGTGCCATCAGTGAAACGGGAAACGGAAACACCATATATTTT.

The V call is TRBV11-2, the J call TRBJ2-7; 9 nucleotides line up with TRBD1. The CDR3 loop spans 15 amino acids. The ends lost 5 bases at V and 5 bases at J; junction bases unmatched: 10. CDR1 is SGHAT and CDR2 is FQNNGV in the germline V gene. The CDR3 spells CASSPGTGLVNEQYF. Here the CDR3 DNA reads TGTGCCAGCAGCCCCGGGACAGGGCTCGTCAACGAGCAGTACTTC.

The V call is TRBV4-1, the J call TRBJ2-3; 8 bases match TRBD1. The CDR3 totals 17 residues. The junction had 9 bases not matched to a gene; V was cut back by 2 bases and J by 2 bases. Germline V lookup: CDR1 MGHRA, CDR2 YSYEKL. The CDR3: CASSQLGTGVLTDTQYF. DNA of the CDR3: TGCGCCAGCAGCCAACTCGGGACAGGAGTTCTCACAGATACGCAGTATTTT.

This sequence joins TRBV13 and TRBJ2-3, with D maybe TRBD2 (6 bases). This CDR3 is 16 amino acids long. Germline assignment: CDR1 PRHDT and CDR2 FYEKMQ (reference sequence). V was cut by 4 bases and J by 4 bases, with 18 bases left in between. This CDR3 reads CASSSTLVRDSDTQYF. The CDR3 DNA reads TGTGCCAGCAGCTCGACCTTGGTCCGGGACTCAGATACGCAGTATTTT.

This clone was detected only once. Other DNA variants within this sample encode the same CDR3. V gene TRBV7-9 combines with J gene TRBJ2-2; no clear D. The germline V and J ends were trimmed by 3 bases and 7 bases, with 3 bases remaining between them. The CDR3 totals 11 residues. The germline CDR1 and CDR2 sequences are SEHNR and FQNEAQ (reference sequence). This CDR3 is CASSLIGELFF. The CDR3 bases are TGTGCCAGCAGCTTGATCGGGGAGCTGTTTTTT.

The J gene is TRBJ1-6, the V gene TRBV7-8; 8 nucleotides align to TRBD1. This CDR3 spans 16 amino acids. V was pared by 5 bases and J by 7 bases, with 10 bases of the junction left unmatched. Germline-derived CDR1 and CDR2 are SGHVS and FQNEAQ. The CDR3 region is CASSPTGATGNSPLHF. CDR3 DNA sequence: TGTGCCAGCAGCCCGACAGGGGCCACCGGGAATTCACCCCTCCACTTT.